The 14 T cell receptor beta chains below all came from one sample that was sequenced in a study of blood T cell repertoires in COVID-19. Sequenced by immunoSEQ multiplex PCR; TCRdb stores in-frame clones only, minus some. The sample lists about 250,000 clones, 85% to 90% seen once, with 1.5% to 2% in the top ten. Sequencing was performed on PBMCs or T cells enriched from blood (not recorded which). The origin of the receptors is a man aged 40-49 years who had recovered from COVID-19.

The gene calls are TRBV6-5 and TRBJ2-7; TRBD1 agrees at 8 bases. The CDR3 covers 14 residues. The junction had 12 bases not matched to a gene; V was cut back by 6 bases and J by 8 bases. Germline lookup yields CDR1 MNHEY and CDR2 SVGAGI. CDR3 DNA sequence: TGTGCCAGCAGAGCCCGAGGACAGGGAGAAAAGCAGTACTTC. It translates to CASRARGQGEKQYF.

This clone was seen just once. This chain joins TRBV7-7 and TRBJ2-7, with D uncertain. Germline lookup yields CDR1 SSHAT and CDR2 FNYEAQ (reference sequence). This CDR3 spans 13 amino acids. V dropped 3 bases and J dropped 1 base, with 7 bases sitting between them. The CDR3 is CASSLGWSYEQYF. The CDR3 DNA reads as TGTGCCAGCAGCTTGGGCTGGTCCTACGAGCAGTACTTC. The complete variable domain, with remaining parts taken from reference TRBV7-7 and TRBJ2-7, reads GAGVSQSPRYKVTKRGQDVTLRCDPISSHATLYWYQQALGQGPEFLTYFNYEAQPDKSGLPSDRFSAERPEGSISTLTIQRTEQRDSAMYRCASSLGWSYEQYFGPGTRLTVT.

This chain connects TRBV2 to TRBJ2-5, with TRBD1 identical over 9 bases. Trimming took 5 bases from V and 4 from J; bases not matched to a gene: 5. The CDR3 contains 14 residues. The germline CDR1 and CDR2 sequences are SNHLY and FYNNEI. CDR3 in amino acids: CASSYAGQGETQYF. In nucleotides, the CDR3 is TGTGCCAGCAGTTACGCGGGACAGGGAGAGACCCAGTACTTC.

This clone was counted a single time. This chain connects TRBV5-1 to TRBJ2-5, with a tentative D call TRBD1 (5 bases). The CDR3 is made up of 13 amino acids. Trimming took 0 bases from V and 5 from J, leaving 8 bases between them. CDR1 and CDR2 (germline): SGHRS, YFSETQ. The CDR3 DNA sequence: TGCGCCAGCAGCTTGGGGCAGGGCGAGACCCAGTACTTC. This encodes CASSLGQGETQYF. The variable domain in full, with the rest retrieved from reference TRBV5-1 and TRBJ2-5, is KAGVTQTPRYLIKTRGQQVTLSCSPISGHRSVSWYQQTPGQGLQFLFEYFSETQRNKGNFPGRFSGRQFSNSRSEMNVSTLELGDSALYLCASSLGQGETQYFGPGTRLLVL.

The V gene is TRBV30, the J gene TRBJ1-4; maybe TRBD1 (5 bases). V lost 1 base to trimming and J lost 3 bases, with 6 bases between them. This CDR3 has 13 residues. The germline CDR1 and CDR2 sequences are GTSNPN and SVGIG (reference sequence). The CDR3 reads CAWSGQPNEKLFF. The CDR3 DNA sequence: TGTGCCTGGAGTGGACAGCCTAATGAAAAACTGTTTTTT. The full variable domain, its missing parts supplied by reference TRBV30 and TRBJ1-4, is SQTIHQWPATLVQPVGSPLSLECTVEGTSNPNLYWYRQAAGRGLQLLFYSVGIGQISSEVPQNLSASRPQDRQFILSSKKLLLSDSGFYLCAWSGQPNEKLFFGSGTQLSVL.

The genes are TRBV18 and TRBJ1-1; 8 nucleotides align to TRBD1. Germline CDR1 and CDR2: KGHSH and LQKENI. The CDR3 length is 15 residues. The J segment lost 5 bases and the V segment lost 6 bases, leaving 11 bases of the junction unmatched. The CDR3 DNA reads TGTGCCAGCTCGTCGCAGGGGGCTAGTGGGACTGAAGCTTTCTTT. Translation gives CASSSQGASGTEAFF. The complete variable domain, with remaining parts taken from reference TRBV18 and TRBJ1-1, reads NAGVMQNPRHLVRRRGQEARLRCSPMKGHSHVYWYRQLPEEGLKFMVYLQKENIIDESGMPKERFSAEFPKEGPSILRIQQVVRGDSAAYFCASSSQGASGTEAFFGQGTRLTVV.

The J gene is TRBJ1-6, the V gene TRBV18, with D uncertain. CDR1 is KGHSH, CDR2 LQKENI, per germline. The CDR3 is 14 residues long. Deletions cut 4 bases from V and 5 bases from J, with 9 bases between. The DNA for the CDR3 is TGTGCCAGCTCACGAGAGTCGAATAATTCACCCCTCCACTTT. Protein: CASSRESNNSPLHF.

The chain joins TRBV13 to TRBJ2-7; D ambiguous. The V and J ends lost 1 base and 3 bases respectively, with 10 bases between them. Germline CDR1 and CDR2: PRHDT and FYEKMQ (reference sequence). This CDR3 is 14 amino acids long. CDR3 sequence reads: CASSLAAGIYEQYF. The DNA for the CDR3 is TGTGCCAGCAGCTTAGCGGCAGGCATCTACGAGCAGTACTTC.

This chain connects TRBV28 to TRBJ1-1, with D possibly matching TRBD1 (5 bases). V lost 4 bases to trimming and J lost 2 bases, with 8 bases between them. The germline CDR1 and CDR2 sequences are MDHEN and SYDVKM. There are 13 residues in the CDR3. CDR3: CASSSGLNTEAFF. CDR3 coding DNA: TGTGCCAGCAGTTCGGGACTTAACACTGAAGCTTTCTTT.

The gene calls are TRBV9 and TRBJ1-5; TRBD1 agrees at 9 bases. Trimming cost V 3 bases and J 5 bases; bases outside gene matches: 15. This CDR3 contains 18 residues. Germline V CDR1 and CDR2: SGDLS, YYNGEE. The CDR3 sequence: CASSDRDRVIYCHQPQHF. The CDR3 bases are TGTGCCAGCAGCGACCGGGACAGGGTGATCTATTGTCATCAGCCCCAGCATTTT.

The chain links TRBV7-2 to TRBJ2-7, with D possibly matching TRBD2 (6 bases). V was pared by 6 bases and J by 4 bases, with 16 bases between. The V gene's germline CDR1 is SGHTA and CDR2 FQGNSA. This CDR3 spans 14 amino acids. The CDR3 loop is CASRSTSSSYEQYF. Here the CDR3 DNA reads TGTGCCAGCAGATCTACTAGCAGCTCATACGAGCAGTACTTC.

V is TRBV30 and J is TRBJ1-3; the D is unclear. The V and J ends lost 4 bases and 6 bases respectively, with 19 bases between them. Germline CDR1 and CDR2: GTSNPN and SVGIG (reference sequence). This CDR3 spans 15 amino acids. The CDR3 loop reads CAWTDSADLLNTIYF. As DNA, the CDR3 is TGTGCCTGGACCGACTCGGCCGATCTGCTAAACACCATATATTTT.

The rearrangement links TRBV6-5 to TRBJ2-7; TRBD1 matches at 7 bases. The CDR3 loop spans 13 amino acids. V lost 8 bases, J lost 1 base, and 5 bases stayed unmatched. The germline CDR1 and CDR2 sequences are MNHEY and SVGAGI. CDR3 amino acids: CASDRDRSYEQYF. The CDR3 nucleotides are TGTGCCAGCGACCGGGACAGATCCTACGAGCAGTACTTC.

The V gene is TRBV5-1, the J gene TRBJ1-6; D gene ambiguous. The CDR3 length is 15 residues. Germline CDR1 and CDR2: SGHRS and YFSETQ. V lost 5 bases to trimming and J lost 0 bases, with 9 bases between them. The CDR3 sequence is CASREESSYNSPLHF. For the CDR3, the DNA is TGCGCCAGCAGAGAGGAGAGCTCCTATAATTCACCCCTCCACTTT.